Detailed here is one T cell receptor (beta chain). What it binds is unknown. The table came from immunoSEQ multiplex PCR; TCRdb's copy has only in-frame clones and leaves some out. The sample lists 60,000 to 95,000 clones; around 86% were seen once. The source of the sample is a study of T cell responses to AZD1222 COVID-19 vaccine. V dropped 0 bases and J dropped 6; count of bases not matched to a gene: 13. The CDR3 length is 17 residues. CDR1 is KGHSH and CDR2 is LQKENI in the germline V gene. Points from the study as a whole: Donors were chiefly white British, with a greater number of females, and clonal diversity was perhaps underestimated.

The chain employs TRBV18 and TRBJ2-7, with 8 bases that match TRBD1. The source was peripheral blood, collected 28 days after the second AZD1222 dose. The receptor's source is an adult who received the AZD1222 COVID-19 vaccine. The CDR3 loop reads CASSPPGLAGGASEQYF. Written as DNA, the CDR3 is TGTGCCAGCTCACCACCCGGGTTGGCAGGGGGCGCTTCCGAGCAGTACTTC.